Presented here are 2 T cell receptor beta chains from one specimen sequenced in a study of T cell changes during pregnancy in multiple sclerosis (dated by TCRdb to between 2018 and 2020). The library was made by the immunoSEQ multiplex PCR assay. In its TCRdb copy, this immuneACCESS table keeps in-frame sequences only and misses some clones. Where compared with another copy, unresolved V genes explain less than half of these, and the others have no known cause. Counted in this sample were around 100,000 clones; 91% of them appeared once. The ten largest clonotypes hold 3% to 3.5% of the sample. The sequences come from peripheral blood, collected after pregnancy. These receptors were taken from a female donor with multiple sclerosis, enrolled in a pregnancy study.

CDR3 nucleotides: TGTGCCTGGAGTCAGGGGGCAAGGGAAAAACTGTTTTTT. Its translation: CAWSQGAREKLFF. This chain connects TRBV30 to TRBJ1-4, with 8 positions matching TRBD1. Losses at the gene ends were 2 bases for V and 8 bases for J; bases not matched to a gene: 4. CDR1 GTSNPN and CDR2 SVGIG come from the germline V gene (reference sequence). The CDR3 is 13 amino acids. Using reference TRBV30 and TRBJ1-4 for the parts outside the CDR3, the full variable domain is SQTIHQWPATLVQPVGSPLSLECTVEGTSNPNLYWYRQAAGRGLQLLFYSVGIGQISSEVPQNLSASRPQDRQFILSSKKLLLSDSGFYLCAWSQGAREKLFFGSGTQLSVL.

This chain joins TRBV9 and TRBJ1-6, with 7 bases identical to TRBD1. Germline CDR1 SGDLS, CDR2 YYNGEE. V shed 3 bases and J 7 bases; nucleotides not matched to a gene: 4. There are 14 residues in the CDR3. The CDR3 DNA sequence: TGTGCCAGCAGCGAGACAGGGTGGAATTCACCCCTCCACTTT. This gives the protein CASSETGWNSPLHF.